A single sample gave rise to the 17 T cell receptor beta chains below, sequenced in a study of metastatic and nonmetastatic thyroid tumors. MiXCR re-clonotyped the PCR reads for TCRdb. This sample has about 21,000 clones, with 22% found just once. Every patient underwent thyroid surgery untreated. Source material: adjacent normal tissue. The receptors originated from a female donor with papillary thyroid cancer or a benign thyroid nodule (not recorded which). Some clones in this sample may be carry-over from other donors' samples.

On this clone: This specimen includes other DNA sequences encoding the same CDR3. The chain links TRBV20-1 to TRBJ2-7; D gene ambiguous. V was shortened by 1 base and J by 2 bases, with 27 bases between the two germline ends. The length of the CDR3 is 19 residues. From germline, CDR1 is DFQATT and CDR2 SNEGSKA (reference sequence). The CDR3 is CSARADPRETSLSPYEQYF. CDR3 coding DNA: TGCAGTGCTAGAGCCGATCCGCGTGAGACGTCCCTTAGCCCCTACGAGCAGTACTTC.

This clone has just a few counts. The chain couples TRBV12-3 or TRBV12-4 to TRBJ2-6; no reliable D call. Trimming left V 2 bases short and J 1 base short, with 6 bases between. The CDR3 contains 15 residues. Here the CDR3 reads CASSLRMSGANVLTF. CDR3 DNA: TGTGCCAGCAGTTTAAGGATGTCTGGGGCCAACGTCCTGACTTTC.

This clone was counted a few times. CDR3 protein: CASSDTQGAFF. As DNA, the CDR3 is TGTGCCAGCAGTGACACCCAAGGAGCTTTCTTT. The J gene is TRBJ1-1, the V gene TRBV6-1; D is uncertain. Trimming cost V 3 bases and J 10 bases, with 9 bases left between them. CDR3 length: 11 amino acids. The germline V gene encodes CDR1 MNHNS and CDR2 SASEGT.

This chain uses TRBV5-1 with TRBJ2-1, with a tentative D call TRBD2 (5 bases). The CDR3 runs to 14 residues. The ends were cut back, 2 bases at V and 1 base at J, with 7 bases in the middle. The germline V gene encodes CDR1 SGHRS and CDR2 YFSETQ. CDR3 nucleotides: TGCGCCAGCAGCTTAGCGGCTTCCTACAATGAGCAGTTCTTC. Translated: CASSLAASYNEQFF.

This clone has at least ten counts. J is TRBJ2-1 and V is TRBV4-3; D call uncertain. The CDR3 runs to 15 residues. The V end lost 0 bases, the J end lost 6 bases, and 12 bases lay between the germline ends. CDR1 is LGHNA, CDR2 YSLEER, per germline. Here the CDR3 reads CASSQDSLAVNEQFF. The CDR3 DNA reads TGCGCCAGCAGCCAAGATTCCCTGGCTGTCAATGAGCAGTTCTTC.

The chain recombines TRBV2 with TRBJ2-1; the match to TRBD2 covers 10 bases. J was trimmed by 4 bases and V by 4 bases; bases with no gene match: 7. The CDR3 sequence is 16 residues long. Looked up from germline, CDR1 is SNHLY and CDR2 is FYNNEI. The CDR3 here is CASSGGLAGVYNEQFF. The CDR3 DNA follows: TGTGCCAGCAGTGGGGGGCTAGCGGGAGTATACAATGAGCAGTTCTTC.

This clone was recorded many times. The chain has TRBV29-1 and TRBJ2-1; tentatively, D is TRBD2 (5 bases). This CDR3 spans 16 amino acids. CDR1 is SQVTM, CDR2 ANQGSEA, per germline. V was clipped by 0 bases and J by 5 bases, with 17 bases between them. The CDR3 reads CSVEEKIASRNNEQFF. The CDR3 bases are TGCAGCGTTGAAGAGAAAATAGCGAGTCGGAACAATGAGCAGTTCTTC.

This clone occurred a few times. This chain connects TRBV28 to TRBJ1-5, with TRBD1 as a possible D gene (5 bases). V lost 3 bases and J 0 bases, leaving 9 bases between the germline ends. CDR3 length: 15 residues. CDR1 MDHEN and CDR2 SYDVKM come from the germline V gene. CDR3 region: CASSFGARSNQPQHF. CDR3 DNA sequence: TGTGCCAGCAGTTTTGGGGCACGTAGCAATCAGCCCCAGCATTTT. Complete variable domain (other parts from reference TRBV28 and TRBJ1-5): DVKVTQSSRYLVKRTGEKVFLECVQDMDHENMFWYRQDPGLGLRLIYFSYDVKMKEKGDIPEGYSVSREKKERFSLILESASTNQTSMYLCASSFGARSNQPQHFGDGTRLSIL.

Many counts were recorded for this clone. The rearrangement links TRBV2 to TRBJ1-1; a possible D gene is TRBD1 (5 bases). V was clipped by 7 bases and J by 3 bases, with 9 bases between them. This CDR3 spans 12 amino acids. Germline values: CDR1 SNHLY, CDR2 FYNNEI. Here the CDR3 DNA reads TGTGCCAGCATGGGGGGGGACACTGAAGCTTTCTTT. Amino acid sequence: CASMGGDTEAFF. Supplemented by reference TRBV2 and TRBJ1-1, the full variable domain reads EPEVTQTPSHQVTQMGQEVILRCVPISNHLYFYWYRQILGQKVEFLVSFYNNEISEKSEIFDDQFSVERPDGSNFTLKIRSTKLEDSAMYFCASMGGDTEAFFGQGTRLTVV.

The genes are TRBV14 and TRBJ1-2; no clear D. V was shortened by 5 bases and J by 4 bases, with 8 bases between the two germline ends. This CDR3 has 12 residues. CDR1 is SGHDN and CDR2 is FVKESK in the germline V gene. CDR3 sequence (DNA): TGTGCCAGCAGCTACGGGGTCTATGGCTACACCTTC. Amino acids: CASSYGVYGYTF.

By its share, this clone is medium-sized. The rearrangement joins TRBV5-1 to TRBJ2-6; TRBD1 matches at 10 bases. The ends lost 9 bases at V and 0 bases at J; junction bases unmatched: 9. The germline CDR1 and CDR2 sequences are SGHRS and YFSETQ. The CDR3 is 17 residues long. DNA for the CDR3: TGCGCCACCAGACGACAGGGGGCACACTCTGGGGCCAACGTCCTGACTTTC. It codes for CATRRQGAHSGANVLTF.

This clone has a handful of counts. The chain combines TRBV27 with TRBJ2-5; 7 positions agree with TRBD2. The CDR3 has 15 residues. Germline-derived CDR1 and CDR2 are MNHEY and SMNVEV (reference sequence). Germline trimming cut 6 bases from V and 5 bases from J; bases unmatched to any gene: 12. The chain's CDR3 is CASRGGTHQWETQYF. Written as DNA, the CDR3 is TGTGCCAGCAGGGGGGGGACTCACCAATGGGAGACCCAGTACTTC.

V usage is TRBV9 and J usage is TRBJ2-3; possibly TRBD1 or TRBD2 for D (5 bases each). The CDR3 is 14 residues long. Germline V gene sequence: CDR1 SGDLS, CDR2 YYNGEE. V shed 2 bases and J shed 2 bases, with 9 bases lying between them. CDR3 residues: CASSVRDHTDTQYF. CDR3 DNA sequence: TGTGCCAGCAGCGTCAGGGACCACACAGATACGCAGTATTTT.

This clone is termed medium-sized (0.01 to 0.1%). V gene TRBV20-1 combines with J gene TRBJ1-2; D might be TRBD1 (5 bases). This CDR3 region has 12 residues. Germline CDR1 DFQATT, CDR2 SNEGSKA (reference sequence). The ends were cut back, 8 bases at V and 4 bases at J, with 14 bases in the middle. CDR3 sequence: CSSPSTVYGYTF. In DNA, the CDR3 is TGCAGTTCCCCTTCGACAGTCTATGGCTACACCTTC.

This clone was observed a single time. V gene TRBV5-6 combines with J gene TRBJ1-2; the match to TRBD1 covers 7 bases. The CDR3 covers 13 residues. V was pared by 3 bases and J by 8 bases, with 7 bases of the junction left unmatched. Germline CDR1 and CDR2: SGHDT and YYEEEE. The CDR3 loop is CASSWSGGQGYTF. Written as DNA, the CDR3 is TGTGCCAGCAGCTGGTCAGGGGGACAAGGCTACACCTTC.

This clone has a single count. In nucleotides, the CDR3 is TGCGCCAGCAGCTCGGTACCAGCGGGAGTATACAATGAGCAGTTCTTC. As protein: CASSSVPAGVYNEQFF. The chain employs TRBV5-1 and TRBJ2-1, with 8 bases that match TRBD2. Germline CDR1 is SGHRS and CDR2 is YFSETQ. The CDR3 loop spans 16 amino acids. V trimming: 3 bases; J trimming: 4 bases; junction bases outside the gene matches: 9.

V gene TRBV11-2 combines with J gene TRBJ2-7; D may correspond to TRBD1 or TRBD2 (5 bases each). Trimming removed 7 bases at V and 3 bases at J, with 10 bases between. CDR3 length equals 12 residues. CDR1 and CDR2 from the germline V gene are SGHAT and FQNNGV. CDR3 sequence reads: CASIRDGYEQYF. The DNA of the CDR3 is TGTGCCAGCATCCGGGACGGCTACGAGCAGTACTTC.